This is a list of T cell receptor beta chains from one sample in a study of T cells in Graves' hyperthyroidism and ophthalmopathy. TCRdb used MiXCR to reprocess the multiplex PCR reads, holding one entry per CDR3 protein. The sample has some 500,000 distinct CDR3 sequences, 15% to 20% seen once. Sequences were obtained from blood. These receptors were obtained from a woman aged 25 to 39 with Graves' ophthalmopathy. Each CDR3 is given with its conserved first and last residue. D genes are given only for firm matches. Expanded clones get a size class; other rows say once, few or many, or leave the size out.

v_gene: TRBV15; j_gene: TRBJ2-7; abundance: few; d_gene: TRBD1; CDR3aa: CATSRGGQSYEQYF; CDR3nt: TGTGCCACCAGCAGAGGGGGACAGTCCTACGAGCAGTACTTC
v_gene: TRBV28; j_gene: TRBJ1-1; abundance: -; d_gene: TRBD1; CDR3aa: CASKQGAEAFF; CDR3nt: TGTGCCAGCAAACAGGGGGCTGAAGCTTTCTTT
v_gene: TRBV7-9; j_gene: TRBJ1-3; abundance: -; d_gene: -; CDR3aa: CASSIQGGSGNTIYF; CDR3nt: TGTGCCAGCAGCATACAGGGAGGCTCTGGAAACACCATATATTTT
v_gene: TRBV2; j_gene: TRBJ2-7; abundance: many; d_gene: -; CDR3aa: CASNPGWPLPYEQYF; CDR3nt: TGTGCCAGCAATCCGGGATGGCCCCTGCCCTACGAGCAGTACTTC
v_gene: TRBV12-3/TRBV12-4; j_gene: TRBJ2-1; abundance: many; d_gene: -; CDR3aa: CASGINNEQFF; CDR3nt: TGTGCCTCCGGTATAAACAATGAGCAGTTCTTC
v_gene: TRBV7-3; j_gene: TRBJ2-7; abundance: few; d_gene: -; CDR3aa: CASSLTRRYEQYF; CDR3nt: TGTGCCAGCAGCTTAACTCGGCGTTACGAGCAGTACTTC
v_gene: TRBV6-1; j_gene: TRBJ2-1; abundance: few; d_gene: -; CDR3aa: CASTNSLKYNEQFF; CDR3nt: TGTGCCAGCACTAACTCTTTGAAATACAATGAGCAGTTCTTC
v_gene: TRBV20-1; j_gene: TRBJ1-5; abundance: -; d_gene: -; CDR3aa: CSARDSGLQPQHF; CDR3nt: TGCAGTGCTAGAGATTCAGGCCTTCAGCCCCAGCATTTT
v_gene: TRBV4-2; j_gene: TRBJ2-1; abundance: -; d_gene: TRBD2; CDR3aa: CASSLGLAGGFSYNEQFF; CDR3nt: TGTGCCAGCAGCCTGGGACTAGCGGGAGGGTTCTCCTACAATGAGCAGTTCTTC
v_gene: TRBV18; j_gene: TRBJ1-5; abundance: few; d_gene: -; CDR3aa: CASNYREEQPQHF; CDR3nt: TGTGCCAGCAACTACAGGGAAGAACAGCCCCAGCATTTT
v_gene: TRBV6-1; j_gene: TRBJ2-7; abundance: many; d_gene: -; CDR3aa: CASSAVNTGSYEQYF; CDR3nt: TGTGCCAGCAGTGCAGTGAACACGGGCTCCTACGAGCAGTACTTC
v_gene: TRBV5-1; j_gene: TRBJ2-2; abundance: many; d_gene: -; CDR3aa: CASSLEGGELFF; CDR3nt: TGCGCCAGCAGCTTGGAAGGCGGGGAGCTGTTTTTT
v_gene: TRBV20-1; j_gene: TRBJ2-1; abundance: many; d_gene: TRBD2; CDR3aa: CSARSGIEEAGGPHEQFF; CDR3nt: TGCAGTGCTAGGTCAGGGATCGAAGAAGCGGGAGGGCCTCATGAGCAGTTCTTC
v_gene: TRBV28; j_gene: TRBJ2-3; abundance: -; d_gene: TRBD2; CDR3aa: CASRLAGVPDTQYF; CDR3nt: TGTGCCAGCAGGCTAGCGGGAGTCCCAGATACGCAGTATTTT
v_gene: TRBV10-3; j_gene: TRBJ2-3; abundance: -; d_gene: TRBD1; CDR3aa: CAISEDRGPDTQYF; CDR3nt: TGTGCCATCAGTGAGGACAGGGGCCCAGATACGCAGTATTTT
v_gene: TRBV7-2; j_gene: TRBJ2-7; abundance: many; d_gene: -; CDR3aa: CASSLVTFGEQYF; CDR3nt: TGTGCCAGCAGCTTAGTGACTTTTGGCGAGCAGTACTTC
v_gene: TRBV19; j_gene: TRBJ2-3; abundance: -; d_gene: -; CDR3aa: CASRDLRITDTQYF; CDR3nt: TGTGCCAGCCGGGACTTACGAATCACAGATACGCAGTATTTT
v_gene: TRBV5-1; j_gene: TRBJ2-3; abundance: -; d_gene: TRBD2; CDR3aa: CASSATSGRAAQYF; CDR3nt: TGCGCCAGCAGCGCGACTAGCGGGAGGGCCGCGCAGTATTTT
v_gene: TRBV19; j_gene: TRBJ1-4; abundance: -; d_gene: -; CDR3aa: CASIHPPGSHEKLFF; CDR3nt: TGTGCCAGTATCCATCCCCCAGGGAGCCATGAAAAACTGTTTTTT
v_gene: TRBV2; j_gene: TRBJ2-1; abundance: few; d_gene: TRBD2; CDR3aa: CARSGTSGSREQFF; CDR3nt: TGTGCCAGATCCGGGACTAGCGGGAGTCGTGAGCAGTTCTTC